The rows below give T cell receptor beta chains drawn from one sample of a study of OX40 agonist ivuxolimab in advanced cancers. Method: immunoSEQ multiplex PCR; TCRdb's copy keeps in-frame clones and lacks some. The repertoire consists of approximately 74,000 clones, with less than 95% occurring once and the leading ten covering less than 2%. The sample was CD4+ or CD8+ T cells sorted from blood, taken in a trial of the OX40 agonist ivuxolimab. These TCRs come from an adult with an advanced solid tumor such as melanoma, head and neck, liver or kidney cancer. Each CDR3 is given with its conserved first and last residue. D genes are given only for firm matches. Only part of the rows carry a size: once, few, many, or a class if the clone is expanded.

d_call clone_size j_call v_call cdr3_aa cdr3_nt
TRBD2 - TRBJ2-2 TRBV7-9 CASSPGTSGRTNTGELFF TGTGCCAGCAGCCCCGGGACTAGCGGGAGGACGAACACCGGGGAGCTGTTTTTT
TRBD2 - TRBJ2-3 TRBV11-2 CASSAGTSGRTDTQYF TGTGCCAGCAGCGCTGGGACTAGCGGGAGAACAGATACGCAGTATTTT
TRBD1 few TRBJ1-1 TRBV5-4 CASSRGTGGTTNTEAFF TGTGCCAGCAGCAGAGGGACAGGGGGCACTACGAACACTGAAGCTTTCTTT
- - TRBJ2-5 TRBV18 CASSLGQQETQYF TGTGCCAGCTCACTAGGACAGCAAGAGACCCAGTACTTC
- - TRBJ2-7 TRBV7-9 CASSFVGSGYEQYF TGTGCCAGCAGCTTCGTAGGTTCTGGGTACGAGCAGTACTTC
- - TRBJ2-3 TRBV7-9 CASSLGGGFGSYTDTQYF TGTGCCAGCAGCTTAGGGGGCGGTTTCGGGAGTTACACAGATACGCAGTATTTT
- - TRBJ2-3 TRBV11-3 CASSISVGGSTDTQYF TGTGCCAGCAGCATCAGTGTAGGGGGGAGCACAGATACGCAGTATTTT
- - TRBJ2-7 TRBV6-1 CASFRGPYEQYF TGTGCCAGCTTCCGGGGACCCTACGAGCAGTACTTC
TRBD2 - TRBJ2-2 TRBV19 CASSMGPSGRGTGELFF TGTGCCAGTAGTATGGGCCCGAGCGGGAGAGGAACCGGGGAGCTGTTTTTT
TRBD2 - TRBJ2-3 TRBV28 CASSPPGLNTDTQYF TGTGCCAGCAGCCCTCCGGGACTAAACACAGATACGCAGTATTTT
TRBD1 once TRBJ2-3 TRBV5-1 CASSLLTGVSTDTQYF TGCGCCAGCAGCTTGTTGACAGGGGTCAGCACAGATACGCAGTATTTT
- - TRBJ2-5 TRBV5-1 CASSLGSGETQYF TGCGCCAGCAGCTTGGGGTCTGGGGAGACCCAGTACTTC
- - TRBJ2-1 TRBV18 CASSPWGYPGEQFF TGTGCCAGCTCACCGTGGGGCTACCCCGGTGAGCAGTTCTTC
- - TRBJ2-1 TRBV19 CASSIGGSPYNEQFF TGTGCCAGTAGTATAGGCGGATCCCCTTACAATGAGCAGTTCTTC
- - TRBJ2-1 TRBV4-2 CASSQDFASAQSGEQFF TGTGCCAGCAGCCAAGACTTCGCATCCGCTCAGTCCGGTGAGCAGTTCTTC
- once TRBJ1-6 TRBV9 CASSVAGDNSPLHF TGTGCCAGCAGCGTAGCAGGGGATAATTCACCCCTCCACTTT
TRBD2 - TRBJ2-3 TRBV9 CASSVGAGGLPSTDTQYF TGTGCCAGCAGCGTAGGAGCGGGGGGGTTACCATCGACGGATACGCAGTATTTT
- - TRBJ2-3 TRBV7-2 CASSLEGVTQYF TGTGCCAGCAGCTTAGAGGGGGTTACGCAGTATTTT
- - TRBJ1-1 TRBV28 CASRKQGPGTEAFF TGTGCCAGCAGAAAACAGGGACCCGGCACTGAAGCTTTCTTT
TRBD2 - TRBJ2-1 TRBV6-5 CASSYSASGKSYEQFF TGTGCCAGCAGTTACTCGGCTAGCGGGAAGTCCTATGAGCAGTTCTTC
- - TRBJ1-5 TRBV28 CASSLGGRNQPQHF TGTGCCAGCAGCCTAGGCGGTCGCAATCAGCCCCAGCATTTT
- once TRBJ2-3 TRBV6-1 CASSDVVQDTQYF TGTGCCAGCAGTGATGTAGTTCAAGATACGCAGTATTTT
TRBD2 - TRBJ2-3 TRBV7-2 CASSLEILAGGSDTQYF TGTGCCAGCAGCTTGGAAATACTAGCGGGGGGATCAGATACGCAGTATTTT
TRBD2 - TRBJ2-5 TRBV19 CASSPLAGNQETQYF TGTGCCAGTAGTCCGCTAGCGGGGAACCAAGAGACCCAGTACTTC
- - TRBJ1-2 TRBV12-2 CASRLGPGSGPMNGYTF TGTGCAAGTCGCTTAGGCCCTGGTTCAGGGCCTATGAATGGCTACACCTTC
- - TRBJ1-1 TRBV18 CASSPNSPGQTEAFF TGTGCCAGCTCACCTAACTCCCCAGGTCAGACCGAAGCTTTCTTT
TRBD1 once TRBJ1-3 TRBV23-1 CASSHLTGGLSGNTIYF TGCGCCAGCAGTCACCTGACAGGGGGACTCTCTGGAAACACCATATATTTT
TRBD1 once TRBJ2-3 TRBV25-1 CASSDRQGRSTDTQYF TGTGCCAGCAGTGATAGACAGGGAAGGAGCACAGATACGCAGTATTTT
- few TRBJ2-7 TRBV11-2 CASSLQPSYEQYF TGTGCCAGCAGCTTACAGCCCTCCTACGAGCAGTACTTC
TRBD2 - TRBJ2-6 TRBV2 CASKRGSGANVLTF TGTGCCAGCAAGCGGGGCTCTGGGGCCAACGTCCTGACTTTC
- - TRBJ1-1 TRBV5-8 CASSLERNTEAFF TGTGCCAGCAGCTTGGAGAGGAACACTGAAGCTTTCTTT
TRBD1 - TRBJ2-7 TRBV6-5 CASTLDRGYEQYF TGTGCCAGCACTCTTGACAGGGGCTACGAGCAGTACTTC